This is a list of T cell receptor beta chains from one sample in a study of Graves' ophthalmopathy and Graves' hyperthyroidism. TCRdb ran MiXCR on the multiplex PCR reads and lists one entry per CDR3 protein. The sample includes over a million distinct CDR3 sequences, 35% to 40% seen only once; the top ten take roughly 11%. The sequencing sample was made of peripheral blood or thyroid tissue (not recorded which). These receptors were obtained from an adult man with Graves' hyperthyroidism. Both conserved end residues are part of each CDR3. D genes are given only for firm matches. Expanded clones are given a class, and other clones once, few, many or no size at all.

clone_size: few
cdr3_length: 19
v_call: TRBV7-9
j_call: TRBJ2-7
d_call: TRBD2
cdr3_nt: TGTGCCAGCAGCTTAGTACCCGGGAAGATGCAGCGGGAGTTTAACGAGCAGTACTTC
cdr3_aa: CASSLVPGKMQREFNEQYF

clone_size: few
cdr3_length: 13
v_call: TRBV28
j_call: TRBJ1-2
d_call: .
cdr3_nt: TGTGCCAGCAGTTTACCGACGGACTATGGCTACACCTTC
cdr3_aa: CASSLPTDYGYTF

clone_size: many
cdr3_length: 13
v_call: TRBV5-1
j_call: TRBJ1-2
d_call: .
cdr3_nt: TGCGCCAGCAGCTTGGGAGGGTTCTCTGGCTACACCTTC
cdr3_aa: CASSLGGFSGYTF

clone_size: .
cdr3_length: 16
v_call: TRBV15
j_call: TRBJ2-7
d_call: TRBD2
cdr3_nt: TGTGCCACCACCGACGCCCCTAGCGGGAGTCCCTCCGAGCAGTACTTC
cdr3_aa: CATTDAPSGSPSEQYF

clone_size: .
cdr3_length: 12
v_call: TRBV25-1
j_call: TRBJ2-7
d_call: .
cdr3_nt: TGTGCCAGCAGCTTGAAACAGGGCGAGCAGTACTTC
cdr3_aa: CASSLKQGEQYF

clone_size: .
cdr3_length: 16
v_call: TRBV12-3/TRBV12-4
j_call: TRBJ1-2
d_call: .
cdr3_nt: TGTGCCAGCAGTCCCCGGGGGGCGGAATTTAACTATGGCTACACCTTC
cdr3_aa: CASSPRGAEFNYGYTF

clone_size: .
cdr3_length: 15
v_call: TRBV7-9
j_call: TRBJ2-5
d_call: TRBD2
cdr3_nt: TGTGCCAGCAGCCCCAACGGGGGGGGCCGGGAGACCCAGTACTTC
cdr3_aa: CASSPNGGGRETQYF

clone_size: many
cdr3_length: 19
v_call: TRBV7-6
j_call: TRBJ2-2
d_call: TRBD1
cdr3_nt: TGTGCCAGCAGCTATCGTCCCGGGACAGGGATCAGTGGTACCGGGGAGCTGTTTTTT
cdr3_aa: CASSYRPGTGISGTGELFF

clone_size: many
cdr3_length: 15
v_call: TRBV7-2
j_call: TRBJ1-5
d_call: .
cdr3_nt: TGTGCCAGCAGCTTAATGGCCTCTAACAATCAGCCCCAGCATTTT
cdr3_aa: CASSLMASNNQPQHF

clone_size: many
cdr3_length: 14
v_call: TRBV19
j_call: TRBJ1-4
d_call: TRBD1
cdr3_nt: TGTGCCAGTAGGCGACAGGGTCGCGCTGAAAAACTGTTTTTT
cdr3_aa: CASRRQGRAEKLFF

clone_size: .
cdr3_length: 13
v_call: TRBV29-1
j_call: TRBJ2-2
d_call: TRBD1
cdr3_nt: TGCAGCTTTAGGACAGGGGGAACCGGGGAGCTGTTTTTT
cdr3_aa: CSFRTGGTGELFF

clone_size: .
cdr3_length: 14
v_call: TRBV10-3
j_call: TRBJ1-1
d_call: TRBD1
cdr3_nt: TGTGCCATCAGTGGGCGACAGGGGGGAACTGAAGCTTTCTTT
cdr3_aa: CAISGRQGGTEAFF

clone_size: many
cdr3_length: 14
v_call: TRBV7-9
j_call: TRBJ1-2
d_call: TRBD1
cdr3_nt: TGTGCCAGCAGCTTGAGGGGACAGAACTATGGCTACACCTTC
cdr3_aa: CASSLRGQNYGYTF

clone_size: .
cdr3_length: 17
v_call: TRBV7-8
j_call: TRBJ2-7
d_call: .
cdr3_nt: TGTGCCAGCTCACCACGCGCCCTAACCACGGGGGCCTACGAGCAGTACTTC
cdr3_aa: CASSPRALTTGAYEQYF

clone_size: few
cdr3_length: 15
v_call: TRBV12-3/TRBV12-4
j_call: TRBJ1-1
d_call: .
cdr3_nt: TGTGCCAGCAGTTTATACGGGGGCCGGAACACTGAAGCTTTCTTT
cdr3_aa: CASSLYGGRNTEAFF

clone_size: few
cdr3_length: 15
v_call: TRBV6-5
j_call: TRBJ1-5
d_call: .
cdr3_nt: TGTGCCAGCAGTTACGACAGGAATAGCAATCAGCCCCAGCATTTT
cdr3_aa: CASSYDRNSNQPQHF

clone_size: few
cdr3_length: 16
v_call: TRBV5-1
j_call: TRBJ1-2
d_call: .
cdr3_nt: TGCGCCAGCAGCTTGGCCCGGAGGGTAAACCAAAATGGCTACACCTTC
cdr3_aa: CASSLARRVNQNGYTF

clone_size: many
cdr3_length: 15
v_call: TRBV19
j_call: TRBJ2-7
d_call: .
cdr3_nt: TGTGCCAGTAGTATGGTGGTAGCCAAGACCTACGAGCAGTACTTC
cdr3_aa: CASSMVVAKTYEQYF

clone_size: .
cdr3_length: 18
v_call: TRBV6-5
j_call: TRBJ1-3
d_call: TRBD1
cdr3_nt: TGTGCCAGCAGTTACTCCGGGACAGGCCCAAGCTCTGGAAACACCATATATTTT
cdr3_aa: CASSYSGTGPSSGNTIYF

clone_size: .
cdr3_length: 14
v_call: TRBV10-2
j_call: TRBJ2-7
d_call: .
cdr3_nt: TGTGCCAGCCGAATCAGGGCACTCTCCTACGAGCAGTACTTC
cdr3_aa: CASRIRALSYEQYF

clone_size: .
cdr3_length: 14
v_call: TRBV20-1
j_call: TRBJ2-7
d_call: TRBD1
cdr3_nt: TGCAGTGCTAGGGCCCCGGGACAGGTCCTTAACCCCCCTTTC
cdr3_aa: CSARAPGQVLNPPF

clone_size: many
cdr3_length: 14
v_call: TRBV29-1
j_call: TRBJ2-2
d_call: .
cdr3_nt: TGCAGCGTTGACGGACCGTTGAACACCGGGGAGCTGTTTTTT
cdr3_aa: CSVDGPLNTGELFF

clone_size: .
cdr3_length: 16
v_call: TRBV5-4
j_call: TRBJ2-7
d_call: TRBD1
cdr3_nt: TGTGCCAGCAGCTTGGGTTCCGGGACAGGCTCCTACGAGCAGTACTTC
cdr3_aa: CASSLGSGTGSYEQYF

clone_size: .
cdr3_length: 17
v_call: TRBV27
j_call: TRBJ2-5
d_call: .
cdr3_nt: TGTGCCAGCAGTTTACAGCACCGGGGGCGCTTTGGAGAGACCCAGTACTTC
cdr3_aa: CASSLQHRGRFGETQYF

clone_size: few
cdr3_length: 14
v_call: TRBV20-1
j_call: TRBJ2-7
d_call: .
cdr3_nt: TGCAGTGCTAGCGGGGGGCTGAGCTTTGCCGAGCAGTACTTC
cdr3_aa: CSASGGLSFAEQYF

clone_size: .
cdr3_length: 16
v_call: TRBV10-1
j_call: TRBJ2-7
d_call: .
cdr3_nt: TGCGCCAGCAGTGAGGTGGGACCCCGAACCACCTACGAGCAGTACTTC
cdr3_aa: CASSEVGPRTTYEQYF

clone_size: many
cdr3_length: 14
v_call: TRBV5-1
j_call: TRBJ2-7
d_call: TRBD1
cdr3_nt: TGCGCCAGCAGCTTATCCGGGACAGTCTACGAGCAGTACTTC
cdr3_aa: CASSLSGTVYEQYF

clone_size: many
cdr3_length: 15
v_call: TRBV14
j_call: TRBJ2-5
d_call: .
cdr3_nt: TGTGCCAGCAGCCAGAGATACCCGGCCGGGGAGACCCAGTACTTC
cdr3_aa: CASSQRYPAGETQYF

clone_size: many
cdr3_length: 15
v_call: TRBV11-2
j_call: TRBJ1-1
d_call: .
cdr3_nt: TGTGCCAGCAGCCAAGGAGCAACCAAGAACACTGAAGCTTTCTTT
cdr3_aa: CASSQGATKNTEAFF

clone_size: .
cdr3_length: 15
v_call: TRBV29-1
j_call: TRBJ1-1
d_call: .
cdr3_nt: TGCAGCGTTGTGTGGGGACATAGAAAGAACACTGAAGCTTTCTTT
cdr3_aa: CSVVWGHRKNTEAFF

clone_size: many
cdr3_length: 15
v_call: TRBV5-1
j_call: TRBJ1-5
d_call: .
cdr3_nt: TGCGCCAGCAGCTACGGAGGGGGACGCAATCAGCCCCAGCATTTT
cdr3_aa: CASSYGGGRNQPQHF

clone_size: .
cdr3_length: 15
v_call: TRBV11-3
j_call: TRBJ1-5
d_call: .
cdr3_nt: TGTGCCAGCAGTTTGGTAGGGGGTAAGGGGCAGCCCCAGCATTTT
cdr3_aa: CASSLVGGKGQPQHF

clone_size: many
cdr3_length: 14
v_call: TRBV11-2
j_call: TRBJ1-6
d_call: TRBD1
cdr3_nt: TGTGCCAGCAGCACGGACAGGGGTAGTTCACCCCTCCACTTT
cdr3_aa: CASSTDRGSSPLHF

clone_size: .
cdr3_length: 12
v_call: TRBV30
j_call: TRBJ2-7
d_call: .
cdr3_nt: TGTGCCTGGAGTTCCCACAACTACGAGCAGTACTTC
cdr3_aa: CAWSSHNYEQYF

clone_size: .
cdr3_length: 14
v_call: TRBV29-1
j_call: TRBJ1-2
d_call: TRBD1
cdr3_nt: TGCAGCGTTGTCGAAGGACAGGTGGGATATGGCTACACCTTC
cdr3_aa: CSVVEGQVGYGYTF

clone_size: .
cdr3_length: 13
v_call: TRBV15
j_call: TRBJ2-7
d_call: .
cdr3_nt: TGTGCCACCACCGGAGTGGGTTTCTACGAGCAGTACTTC
cdr3_aa: CATTGVGFYEQYF

clone_size: many
cdr3_length: 15
v_call: TRBV5-8
j_call: TRBJ1-6
d_call: .
cdr3_nt: TGTGCCAGCAGCCCTGCCGGGACAAATAATTCACCCCTCCACTTT
cdr3_aa: CASSPAGTNNSPLHF

clone_size: .
cdr3_length: 12
v_call: TRBV20-1
j_call: TRBJ2-7
d_call: TRBD2
cdr3_nt: TGCAGTGCTAGCGGGAGGGCGGGCGAGCAGTACTTC
cdr3_aa: CSASGRAGEQYF

clone_size: many
cdr3_length: 15
v_call: TRBV10-1
j_call: TRBJ2-7
d_call: .
cdr3_nt: TGCGCCAGCAGTGATCCCAGGTCACTCTCCTACGAGCAGTACTTC
cdr3_aa: CASSDPRSLSYEQYF

clone_size: many
cdr3_length: 14
v_call: TRBV20-1
j_call: TRBJ2-7
d_call: TRBD1
cdr3_nt: TGCAGTGCTAAAACCGGGACAGGAACCTACGAGCAGTACTTC
cdr3_aa: CSAKTGTGTYEQYF

clone_size: many
cdr3_length: 14
v_call: TRBV9
j_call: TRBJ1-6
d_call: .
cdr3_nt: TGTGCCAGCAGTGCTGGGTCGGGGACGGCGCCCCTCCACTTT
cdr3_aa: CASSAGSGTAPLHF

clone_size: few
cdr3_length: 15
v_call: TRBV27
j_call: TRBJ1-2
d_call: TRBD1
cdr3_nt: TGTGCCAGCAGTTCAGACAGGGGCTGGGACTATGGCTACACCTTC
cdr3_aa: CASSSDRGWDYGYTF

clone_size: .
cdr3_length: 14
v_call: TRBV6-5
j_call: TRBJ1-5
d_call: .
cdr3_nt: TGTGCCAGCAGTAACCAGGGGAACAATCAGCCCCAGCATTTT
cdr3_aa: CASSNQGNNQPQHF

clone_size: .
cdr3_length: 14
v_call: TRBV7-9
j_call: TRBJ1-4
d_call: .
cdr3_nt: TGTGCCAGCAGCTTAGTAGAGGGAGATGTAAAACTGTTTTTT
cdr3_aa: CASSLVEGDVKLFF

clone_size: .
cdr3_length: 14
v_call: TRBV24-1
j_call: TRBJ2-1
d_call: .
cdr3_nt: TGTGCCACGCAGGGTAGTGGCCCGTACAATGAGCAGTTCTTC
cdr3_aa: CATQGSGPYNEQFF

clone_size: .
cdr3_length: 13
v_call: TRBV9
j_call: TRBJ1-5
d_call: .
cdr3_nt: TGTGCCAGCCTGAGTACAGGGTATCAGCCCCAGCATTTT
cdr3_aa: CASLSTGYQPQHF

clone_size: .
cdr3_length: 16
v_call: TRBV19
j_call: TRBJ1-5
d_call: .
cdr3_nt: TGTGCCAGTAGTAAACGGGGACACGGAACGGATCAGCCCCAGCATTTT
cdr3_aa: CASSKRGHGTDQPQHF

clone_size: many
cdr3_length: 16
v_call: TRBV5-1
j_call: TRBJ1-1
d_call: TRBD1
cdr3_nt: TGCGCCAGCAGCTTATCCGGGACAGATCGAAACACTGAAGCTTTCTTT
cdr3_aa: CASSLSGTDRNTEAFF

clone_size: many
cdr3_length: 14
v_call: TRBV7-2
j_call: TRBJ2-7
d_call: .
cdr3_nt: TGTGCCAGCAGACTGACAGGCGGGCTCTACGAGCAGTACTTC
cdr3_aa: CASRLTGGLYEQYF

clone_size: many
cdr3_length: 13
v_call: TRBV29-1
j_call: TRBJ1-5
d_call: .
cdr3_nt: TGCAGCGCCGAGACAGATAGCAATCAGCCCCAGCATTTT
cdr3_aa: CSAETDSNQPQHF

clone_size: .
cdr3_length: 13
v_call: TRBV6-5
j_call: TRBJ2-5
d_call: TRBD1
cdr3_nt: TGTGCCAGCAGTTTGAGGGACAGGGGGAATCAGTACTTC
cdr3_aa: CASSLRDRGNQYF

clone_size: .
cdr3_length: 16
v_call: TRBV4-3
j_call: TRBJ2-7
d_call: .
cdr3_nt: TGCGCCAGCAGCCAAGAAGTGAAGGGTGGGGACTACGAGCAGTACTTC
cdr3_aa: CASSQEVKGGDYEQYF

clone_size: many
cdr3_length: 13
v_call: TRBV7-8
j_call: TRBJ2-5
d_call: .
cdr3_nt: TGTGCCAGCACCCCCAGTCCGGCGGAGACCCAGTACTTC
cdr3_aa: CASTPSPAETQYF

clone_size: few
cdr3_length: 19
v_call: TRBV19
j_call: TRBJ1-5
d_call: .
cdr3_nt: TGTGCCAGTAGTATTTCCTGGCCGGCAGGGACCCATAGCAATCAGCCCCAGCATTTT
cdr3_aa: CASSISWPAGTHSNQPQHF

clone_size: few
cdr3_length: 15
v_call: TRBV12-3/TRBV12-4
j_call: TRBJ1-5
d_call: TRBD1
cdr3_nt: TGTGCCAGCAGTTTATCAGGGGGCGCGGACCAGCCCCAGCATTTT
cdr3_aa: CASSLSGGADQPQHF